Listed below are T cell receptor beta chains from one sample, sequenced in a study of CD8+ T cells in alopecia areata. The table came from immunoSEQ multiplex PCR; TCRdb's copy has only in-frame clones and leaves some out. The sample lists around 140,000 clones, around 58% seen once, with around 6% in the top ten. The starting material was CD4+ T cells sorted from blood, obtained at week 0. These receptors all stem from a human donor with alopecia areata. Both conserved end residues are part of each CDR3. Fields, in order: V gene, D gene, CDR3 protein. The D gene is left open where the match is weak.

V gene: TRBV5-1; D gene: NA; CDR3 protein: CASSADPEETQYF
V gene: TRBV27; D gene: NA; CDR3 protein: CASSFAASYGYTF
V gene: TRBV28; D gene: NA; CDR3 protein: CASSLYKNEKLFF
V gene: TRBV29-1; D gene: NA; CDR3 protein: CSVERAFNEQFF
V gene: TRBV19; D gene: NA; CDR3 protein: CASSIQAGEGYEQYF
V gene: TRBV7-2; D gene: NA; CDR3 protein: CASSLDTGNTEAFF
V gene: TRBV30; D gene: NA; CDR3 protein: CAWTQRTAGEQYF
V gene: TRBV30; D gene: TRBD2; CDR3 protein: CAWSRDRGGQGTDTQYF
V gene: TRBV7-9; D gene: NA; CDR3 protein: CASRYSGTDTQYF
V gene: TRBV7-8; D gene: NA; CDR3 protein: CASSPSTRNNQETQYF
V gene: TRBV7-9; D gene: NA; CDR3 protein: CASSFQGSMNTEAFF
V gene: TRBV6-5; D gene: NA; CDR3 protein: CASSNGQPQHF
V gene: TRBV30; D gene: NA; CDR3 protein: CAWSLQVNTEAFF
V gene: TRBV7-8; D gene: NA; CDR3 protein: CASSHGRTASEKLFF
V gene: TRBV27; D gene: TRBD1; CDR3 protein: CASSPGDRGANSPLHF
V gene: TRBV25-1; D gene: NA; CDR3 protein: CASSESRTSTDTQYF
V gene: TRBV29-1; D gene: TRBD1; CDR3 protein: CSGGQEYGYTF
V gene: TRBV29-1; D gene: NA; CDR3 protein: CSSRGGASYGYTF
V gene: TRBV30; D gene: NA; CDR3 protein: CAWRSFPINEQFF
V gene: TRBV2; D gene: NA; CDR3 protein: CASSEESRAANTEAFF
V gene: TRBV11-2; D gene: TRBD1; CDR3 protein: CASSSDRGVETQYF
V gene: TRBV2; D gene: NA; CDR3 protein: CASSTFLGPNTEAFF
V gene: TRBV4-1; D gene: TRBD1; CDR3 protein: CASSQGDRDADTQYF
V gene: TRBV7-2; D gene: NA; CDR3 protein: CASSFVPSGELFF
V gene: TRBV4-3; D gene: TRBD2; CDR3 protein: CASSQDQQRGGRDSIQYF
V gene: TRBV29-1; D gene: NA; CDR3 protein: CSVSQYGYTF
V gene: TRBV2; D gene: NA; CDR3 protein: CASSDLARSHGYTF
V gene: TRBV15; D gene: NA; CDR3 protein: CATSRVGASDEKLFF
V gene: TRBV6-5; D gene: NA; CDR3 protein: CASSASSRGYTF
V gene: TRBV7-2; D gene: NA; CDR3 protein: CASRRLGVETQYF
V gene: TRBV4-1; D gene: NA; CDR3 protein: CASSQGRFGGASNQPQHF
V gene: TRBV4-3; D gene: TRBD2; CDR3 protein: CASSQESSGGTDTQYF
V gene: TRBV2; D gene: TRBD1; CDR3 protein: CASITGEGGNSPLHF
V gene: TRBV7-2; D gene: NA; CDR3 protein: CASSLSSNTEAFF
V gene: TRBV11-2; D gene: NA; CDR3 protein: CASSLDRRESPLHF
V gene: TRBV29-1; D gene: NA; CDR3 protein: CSVVRTGLGSFF
V gene: TRBV5-1; D gene: NA; CDR3 protein: CASTKHERETQYF
V gene: TRBV7-6; D gene: NA; CDR3 protein: CASSLDYSTDTQYF
V gene: TRBV6-5; D gene: NA; CDR3 protein: CASGPGNPPKNIQYF
V gene: TRBV29-1; D gene: NA; CDR3 protein: CSGGGRLNQETQYF
V gene: TRBV4-1; D gene: TRBD2; CDR3 protein: CASSQDPPSGGEETQYF
V gene: TRBV19; D gene: NA; CDR3 protein: CASSIRRGSYNEQFF
V gene: TRBV2; D gene: NA; CDR3 protein: CASAAGNSNQPQHF
V gene: TRBV2; D gene: TRBD1; CDR3 protein: CASTTQGARGETQYF
V gene: TRBV5-1; D gene: NA; CDR3 protein: CASSLRGPRDEQFF
V gene: TRBV5-4; D gene: NA; CDR3 protein: CASSSGQNYEQYF
V gene: TRBV29-1; D gene: NA; CDR3 protein: CSVVQIANTGELFF
V gene: TRBV5-1; D gene: TRBD2; CDR3 protein: CASGTGTSGYNEQFF